This T cell receptor (beta chain) comes out of a study of early T cells in non-severe SARS-CoV-2 infection. After removal of 5 bases from V and 8 bases from J, the junction contained 2 bases not matched to a gene. CDR3 size: 14 residues. Using its own MiXCR run on the 5' RACE reads, TCRdb lists one record per CDR3 protein. In the table there are more than 85,000 distinct CDR3 sequences, around a sixth of which are singletons. The chain has TRBV12-3 or TRBV12-4 and TRBJ2-2, with 13 bases that match TRBD2. The sequencing here drew on whole blood, taken at baseline. This receptor was taken from an adult who was a healthcare worker with PCR-confirmed SARS-CoV-2 infection or an uninfected control (not recorded which). CDR3 sequence (DNA): TGTGCCAGCAGTCAGGGACTAGCGGGAGGGGAGCTGTTTTTT. It specifies CASSQGLAGGELFF.